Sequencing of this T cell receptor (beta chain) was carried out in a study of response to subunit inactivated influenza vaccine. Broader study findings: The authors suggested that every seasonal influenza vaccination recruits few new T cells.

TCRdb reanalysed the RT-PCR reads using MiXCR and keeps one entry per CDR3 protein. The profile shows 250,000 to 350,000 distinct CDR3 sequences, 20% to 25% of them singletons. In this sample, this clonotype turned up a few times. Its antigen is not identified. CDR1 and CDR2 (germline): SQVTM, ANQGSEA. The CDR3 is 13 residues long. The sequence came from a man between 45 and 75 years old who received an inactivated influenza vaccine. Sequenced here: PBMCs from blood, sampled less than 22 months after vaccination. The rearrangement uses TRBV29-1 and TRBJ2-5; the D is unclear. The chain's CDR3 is CSAFGIFQETQYF. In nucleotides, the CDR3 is TGCAGTGCTTTTGGGATCTTCCAAGAGACCCAGTACTTC.